Below, 32 T cell receptor beta chains from the same sample are listed, as sequenced in a study of T cell changes during pregnancy in multiple sclerosis. Data came from immunoSEQ multiplex PCR; TCRdb stores just in-frame clones and leaves some out. The table records under 25,000 clones, just under 85% of them present only once. The input for sequencing was CD8+ T cells from peripheral blood mononuclear cells, taken in the first trimester of pregnancy. Receptors were obtained from a female donor in good health, enrolled as a control in a pregnancy study.

The chain couples TRBV15 to TRBJ2-7; TRBD1 agrees at 8 bases. CDR3 length: 16 residues. The V gene end was trimmed by 1 base and the J gene end by 4 bases; junction bases not matched to a gene: 9. Germline CDR1 reads LNHNV; CDR2 reads YYDKDF (reference sequence). The CDR3 coding sequence is TGTGCCACCAGCAGAGTTACCGGGACAGGCGGGTACGAGCAGTACTTC. Encoded protein: CATSRVTGTGGYEQYF. Complete variable domain (other parts from reference TRBV15 and TRBJ2-7): DAMVIQNPRYQVTQFGKPVTLSCSQTLNHNVMYWYQQKSSQAPKLLFHYYDKDFNNEADTPDNFQSRRPNTSFCFLDIRSPGLGDTAMYLCATSRVTGTGGYEQYFGPGTRLTVT.

The CDR3: CASSLSGRGQDTQYF. CDR3 DNA sequence: TGTGCCAGCAGCCTCAGCGGGAGGGGTCAAGATACGCAGTATTTT. The chain links TRBV28 to TRBJ2-3, with 10 nucleotides matching TRBD2. The CDR3 loop spans 15 amino acids. Germline V gene data show CDR1 as MDHEN and CDR2 as SYDVKM. V dropped 6 bases and J dropped 5; count of bases not matched to a gene: 8.

The chain has TRBV19 and TRBJ2-7, with TRBD2 matching over 7 bases. The CDR3 covers 16 residues. The V gene end was trimmed by 2 bases and the J gene end by 3 bases; junction bases not matched to a gene: 10. Germline V gene sequence: CDR1 LNHDA, CDR2 SQIVND (reference sequence). The CDR3 loop is CASSIPNPASGYEQYF. Here the CDR3 DNA reads TGTGCCAGTAGTATACCTAACCCGGCTAGCGGCTACGAGCAGTACTTC.

This clone was counted between two and nine times. The chain joins TRBV25-1 to TRBJ2-7; 14 positions agree with TRBD2. This CDR3 comprises 15 residues. V lost 7 bases, J lost 0 bases, and 2 bases stayed unmatched. Germline V gene sequence: CDR1 MGHDK, CDR2 SYGVNS. DNA of the CDR3: TGTGCCAGCACGGGACTAGCGGGGGTCTCCTACGAGCAGTACTTC. Amino acid sequence: CASTGLAGVSYEQYF.

The V and J genes are TRBV6-4 and TRBJ1-2; TRBD1 is a possible D gene (5 bases). The germline gives CDR1 MRHNA, CDR2 SNTAGT. The CDR3 is 14 residues long. V gave up 2 bases and J gave up 8 bases, with 15 bases separating them. The CDR3: CASSDGAAMGGYTF. As DNA, the CDR3 is TGTGCCAGCAGTGACGGGGCCGCGATGGGGGGCTACACCTTC.

The chain links TRBV30 to TRBJ2-1; 12 nucleotides align to TRBD2. The trim removed 5 bases at V and 8 bases at J, leaving 4 bases unmatched. CDR3 length equals 13 residues. The germline V gene encodes CDR1 GTSNPN and CDR2 SVGIG (reference sequence). The CDR3 region is CAWGTSGSYEQFF. The CDR3 nucleotides read TGTGCCTGGGGGACTAGCGGGTCCTATGAGCAGTTCTTC.

The rearrangement links TRBV6-1 to TRBJ2-7; 8 bases align to TRBD2. V was pared by 7 bases and J by 2 bases, with 4 bases of the junction left unmatched. Germline-derived CDR1 and CDR2 are MNHNS and SASEGT. The length of the CDR3 is 13 residues. CDR3 nucleotide sequence: TGTGCCAGCACCAGAGCGGGAGCCTACGAGCAGTACTTC. It codes for CASTRAGAYEQYF.

The chain combines TRBV13 with TRBJ2-2; TRBD2 might be the D (6 bases). The ends were cut back, 3 bases at V and 1 base at J, with 6 bases in the middle. CDR1 is PRHDT and CDR2 is FYEKMQ in the germline V gene (reference sequence). The CDR3 consists of 14 residues. The CDR3: CASSLGGNTGELFF. CDR3 DNA sequence: TGTGCCAGCAGCTTGGGGGGGAACACCGGGGAGCTGTTTTTT.

Here the CDR3 reads CASSQPGQRQETQYF. The CDR3 DNA is TGTGCCAGCAGTCAACCGGGACAGAGACAAGAGACCCAGTACTTC. The gene calls are TRBV6-5 and TRBJ2-5; the match to TRBD1 covers 7 bases. This CDR3 is built from 15 residues. V was clipped by 5 bases and J by 2 bases; unmatched bases: 8. CDR1 and CDR2 from the germline V gene are MNHEY and SVGAGI.

V usage is TRBV2 and J usage is TRBJ2-1, with 8 bases aligning to TRBD2. V gave up 6 bases and J gave up 0 bases; unmatched junction bases: 4. The CDR3 spans 15 residues. Germline-derived CDR1 and CDR2 are SNHLY and FYNNEI. CDR3 DNA sequence: TGTGCCAGCAGCCCGGGGGGGAGCTCCTACAATGAGCAGTTCTTC. Translation gives CASSPGGSSYNEQFF.

The chain joins TRBV13 to TRBJ2-7; possibly TRBD1 for D (6 bases). The CDR3 sequence is 12 residues long. Germline CDR1 and CDR2: PRHDT and FYEKMQ (reference sequence). Between the trimmed V and J ends, which lost 4 bases and 5 bases, there was a span of 9 bases. The CDR3 spells CASSSQGDEQYF. As DNA, the CDR3 is TGTGCCAGCAGCTCACAGGGTGACGAGCAGTACTTC. The variable domain in full, completed from reference TRBV13 and TRBJ2-7, reads AAGVIQSPRHLIKEKRETATLKCYPIPRHDTVYWYQQGPGQDPQFLISFYEKMQSDKGSIPDRFSAQQFSDYHSELNMSSLELGDSALYFCASSSQGDEQYFGPGTRLTVT.

The rearrangement links TRBV20-1 to TRBJ2-7; D is perhaps TRBD1 (6 bases). There are 10 residues in the CDR3. Germline-derived CDR1 and CDR2 are DFQATT and SNEGSKA (reference sequence). CDR3 residues: CSQGSYEQYF. In DNA, the CDR3 is TGCAGCCAGGGGTCCTACGAGCAGTACTTC.

This sequence joins TRBV5-6 and TRBJ2-2, with 11 bases identical to TRBD2. CDR1 is SGHDT, CDR2 YYEEEE, per germline. The CDR3 covers 17 residues. The V segment lost 0 bases and the J segment 6 bases; nucleotides outside the gene matches: 7. The CDR3 bases are TGTGCCAGCAGCTTGGAGGGACTAGCGGCCGCGTCCGGGGAGCTGTTTTTT. This codes for CASSLEGLAAASGELFF. Full variable domain (remainder filled in from reference TRBV5-6 and TRBJ2-2): DAGVTQSPTHLIKTRGQQVTLRCSPKSGHDTVSWYQQALGQGPQFIFQYYEEEERQRGNFPDRFSGHQFPNYSSELNVNALLLGDSALYLCASSLEGLAAASGELFFGEGSRLTVL.

The chain is built from TRBV7-8 and TRBJ1-1; unclear D gene. V lost 5 bases and J 1 base, leaving 11 bases between the germline ends. This CDR3 comprises 14 residues. Per germline, CDR1 SGHVS and CDR2 FQNEAQ. The CDR3 reads CASSRSGENTEAFF. The CDR3 DNA follows: TGTGCCAGCAGCCGCTCCGGGGAGAACACTGAAGCTTTCTTT. The full variable domain, with the rest looked up from reference TRBV7-8 and TRBJ1-1, is GAGVSQSPRYKVAKRGQDVALRCDPISGHVSLFWYQQALGQGPEFLTYFQNEAQLDKSGLPSDRFFAERPEGSVSTLKIQRTQQEDSAVYLCASSRSGENTEAFFGQGTRLTVV.

This clone is a singleton in its sample. CDR3 nucleotides: TGCGCCAGCAGCCAAAATCATGCGGGAGTCTACAATGAGCAGTTCTTC. Translation: CASSQNHAGVYNEQFF. The chain recombines TRBV4-1 with TRBJ2-1; 7 bases align to TRBD2. Germline V CDR1 and CDR2: MGHRA, YSYEKL. V lost 2 bases, J lost 3 bases, and 7 bases stayed unmatched. The CDR3 sequence is 16 residues long.

The chain links TRBV30 to TRBJ2-1; 10 bases are a match to TRBD2. The CDR3 loop spans 14 amino acids. After removal of 2 bases from V and 15 bases from J, the junction contained 13 bases not matched to a gene. From germline, CDR1 is GTSNPN and CDR2 SVGIG (reference sequence). The CDR3 DNA follows: TGTGCCTGGAGTATCGAGCGGGAGGGCCTCTTGCGGTTCTTC. It specifies CAWSIEREGLLRFF.

The V call is TRBV6-1, the J call TRBJ1-5; no definite D call. The CDR3 consists of 15 residues. V was cut by 6 bases and J by 6 bases, with 18 bases left in between. CDR1 is MNHNS and CDR2 is SASEGT in the germline V gene. As DNA, the CDR3 is TGTGCCAGCAGGGGAGGGAAGACGGCTGGTCAGCCCCAGCATTTT. Translation: CASRGGKTAGQPQHF.

The chain has TRBV7-9 and TRBJ1-1; a weak D match, TRBD1 (5 bases). The germline V gene has CDR1 SEHNR and CDR2 FQNEAQ (reference sequence). CDR3 length: 16 residues. Trimming pared 0 bases from V and 1 base from J, leaving 12 bases between. Written as DNA, the CDR3 is TGTGCCAGCAGCTTAGCGCCTGGGGCCCCGAACACTGAAGCTTTCTTT. This translates into CASSLAPGAPNTEAFF.

The V and J genes are TRBV5-4 and TRBJ2-2, with D perhaps matching TRBD1 (5 bases). The CDR3 totals 15 residues. The germline V gene encodes CDR1 SGHNT and CDR2 YYREEE (reference sequence). V lost 0 bases and J lost 1, with 7 bases in between. The CDR3 DNA follows: TGTGCCAGCAGCTTGGGTACAGGGAACACCGGGGAGCTGTTTTTT. Translating gives CASSLGTGNTGELFF.

The chain has TRBV4-2 and TRBJ1-5; D not certain. V shed 7 bases and J shed 0 bases, with 13 bases lying between them. The germline V gene encodes CDR1 LGHNA and CDR2 YNFKEQ. The CDR3 runs 15 residues. The CDR3 DNA sequence: TGTGCCAGCAAGGAGGACTATTATAGCAATCAGCCCCAGCATTTT. Amino acid sequence: CASKEDYYSNQPQHF.

This chain connects TRBV6-4 to TRBJ2-1; D perhaps matches TRBD1 (5 bases). V was trimmed by 4 bases and J by 0 bases, leaving 13 bases between them. Germline CDR1 reads MRHNA; CDR2 reads SNTAGT. This CDR3 is built from 16 residues. The CDR3 spells CASSAFHRSSYNEQFF. In DNA, the CDR3 is TGTGCCAGCAGTGCCTTCCACAGGAGCTCCTACAATGAGCAGTTCTTC.

The chain links TRBV7-9 to TRBJ1-2; 7 positions agree with TRBD1. The CDR3 is made up of 17 amino acids. In germline, CDR1 is SEHNR, CDR2 FQNEAQ (reference sequence). Germline trimming cut 1 base from V and 4 bases from J; bases unmatched to any gene: 12. The CDR3 DNA is TGTGCCAGCAGCTTAGGATCGGTAACAGGGGATAGCTATGGCTACACCTTC. Translating gives CASSLGSVTGDSYGYTF. Full variable domain (outside the CDR3, taken from reference TRBV7-9 and TRBJ1-2): DTGVSQNPRHKITKRGQNVTFRCDPISEHNRLYWYRQTLGQGPEFLTYFQNEAQLEKSRLLSDRFSAERPKGSFSTLEIQRTEQGDSAMYLCASSLGSVTGDSYGYTFGSGTRLTVV.

As to this clone: The junction departs from germline at one end; a sequencing error may be responsible. The chain employs TRBV7-7 and TRBJ2-1, with TRBD1 matching 9 bases. The CDR3 runs 15 residues. The germline CDR1 and CDR2 sequences are SSHAT and FNYEAQ (reference sequence). In DNA form, the CDR3 reads TGTGCTAGCAGCTCAGGACAGGGGTTTTACAATGAGCAGTTCTTC. This sequence encodes CASSSGQGFYNEQFF.

V usage is TRBV5-1 and J usage is TRBJ1-6; D is possibly TRBD1 (5 bases). The germline CDR1 and CDR2 sequences are SGHRS and YFSETQ. V was shortened by 0 bases and J by 12 bases, with 19 bases between the two germline ends. CDR3 size: 16 residues. CDR3 amino acids: CASSLASRDSSRPLHF. The CDR3 nucleotides are TGCGCCAGCAGCTTGGCCTCCCGCGACAGTTCGAGACCCCTCCACTTT.

The genes are TRBV6-5 and TRBJ2-2, with 10 bases aligning to TRBD1. This CDR3 has 15 residues. V shed 2 bases, J shed 3 bases, and the junction held 0 bases outside the gene matches. Germline V gives CDR1 MNHEY, CDR2 SVGAGI. The CDR3 sequence: CASSYGTGDTGELFF. CDR3 nucleotide sequence: TGTGCCAGCAGTTACGGGACAGGGGACACCGGGGAGCTGTTTTTT.

The DNA of the CDR3 is TGTGCCAGCAGCTTCTTAGATACGCAGTATTTT. Encoded protein: CASSFLDTQYF. The genes are TRBV5-6 and TRBJ2-3; D is unresolved. This CDR3 comprises 11 residues. From germline, CDR1 is SGHDT and CDR2 YYEEEE. The germline V and J ends were trimmed by 2 bases and 5 bases, with 3 bases remaining between them.

The chain recombines TRBV30 with TRBJ1-1; a weak D match, TRBD1 (6 bases). V lost 4 bases to trimming and J lost 7 bases, with 10 bases between them. Looked up from germline, CDR1 is GTSNPN and CDR2 is SVGIG (reference sequence). The CDR3 is made up of 11 amino acids. The chain's CDR3 is CAWTPTGEAFF. CDR3 nucleotide sequence: TGTGCCTGGACCCCGACAGGTGAAGCTTTCTTT.

This clone was detected once. The chain has TRBV7-9 and TRBJ1-3; unclear D gene. There are 14 residues in the CDR3. V was shortened by 1 base and J by 1 base, with 5 bases between the two germline ends. Germline CDR1 reads SEHNR; CDR2 reads FQNEAQ (reference sequence). CDR3 in amino acids: CASSLVRSGNTIYF. The CDR3 DNA reads as TGTGCCAGCAGCTTAGTACGGTCTGGAAACACCATATATTTT.

The chain is built from TRBV5-5 and TRBJ1-5, with D possibly TRBD1 on 5 matching bases. The germline gives CDR1 SGHKS, CDR2 YYEKEE (reference sequence). The CDR3 has 14 amino acids. The V gene lost 4 bases and the J gene lost 0 bases, with 8 bases spanning the gap. This CDR3 is CASSRDSSNQPQHF. DNA of the CDR3: TGTGCCAGCAGCCGAGACAGTAGCAATCAGCCCCAGCATTTT.

The chain uses TRBV7-2 and TRBJ1-2; TRBD1 agrees at 10 bases. The CDR3 is made up of 17 amino acids. The germline V gene has CDR1 SGHTA and CDR2 FQGNSA. The junction had 12 bases not matched to a gene; V was cut back by 5 bases and J by 3 bases. CDR3 nucleotide sequence: TGTGCCAGCAGCGCCTCTACTTGGGACAGGGGAGACTATGGCTACACCTTC. Amino acids: CASSASTWDRGDYGYTF.

The chain combines TRBV5-3 with TRBJ1-5; D is uncertain. TRBV5-3 is an ORF, and what it does is uncertain. Trimming took off 2 bases at V and 4 bases at J, with 16 bases between the two ends. The CDR3 is made up of 16 amino acids. The CDR3 loop reads CARSFGDSLRNQPQHF. The CDR3, as DNA: TGTGCCAGAAGCTTCGGTGACTCATTAAGAAATCAGCCCCAGCATTTT.

V is TRBV29-1 and J is TRBJ1-2; 11 bases align to TRBD1. Trimming took 7 bases from V and 7 from J; bases not matched to a gene: 8. The V gene's germline CDR1 is SQVTM and CDR2 ANQGSEA. The CDR3 spans 13 residues. Written as DNA, the CDR3 is TGCAGCGCCCATGAGGGGACAGGGGGTGGCTACACCTTC. Translating it yields CSAHEGTGGGYTF.